The 26 T cell receptor beta chains in this list originate from one sample, sequenced in a study of T cell repertoires in cytomegalovirus infection. The antigens for these receptors are not known. TCRdb re-derived calls from the reads in MiXCR, one entry per CDR3 protein. The sample records about 310,000 distinct CDR3 sequences, 25% being singletons. The material was cultured PBMCs, obtained from culture after CMV antigen stimulation. These receptor sequences come from a human donor in good health (CMV status not recorded). Some clones in this sample may be carry-over from other donors' samples.

This clonotype was detected only a few times. The chain uses TRBV4-3 and TRBJ2-2; D unclear. The CDR3 has 14 residues. The germline V gene encodes CDR1 LGHNA and CDR2 YSLEER. With 3 bases removed from V and 4 bases from J, the gap between germline ends came to 9 bases. CDR3 in DNA: TGCGCCAGCAGCCACCTTGGGTCCACCGGGGAGCTGTTTTTT. Its protein is CASSHLGSTGELFF.

The V call is TRBV4-1, the J call TRBJ2-1, with D maybe TRBD2 (5 bases). Per the germline V gene, CDR1 is MGHRA and CDR2 is YSYEKL. This CDR3 comprises 15 residues. V lost 4 bases to trimming and J lost 7 bases, with 17 bases between them. CDR3 sequence: CASSPTSSRRNEQFF. The CDR3 nucleotides read TGCGCCAGCAGCCCTACCTCTAGCCGGAGAAATGAGCAGTTCTTC.

At least ten counts were recorded for this clonotype. The J gene is TRBJ2-1, the V gene TRBV7-2, with TRBD2 as a possible D gene (5 bases). The CDR3 runs to 15 residues. V lost 1 base and J lost 4, with 11 bases in between. The germline CDR1 and CDR2 sequences are SGHTA and FQGNSA. This CDR3 reads CASSLDLAQYNEQFF. DNA for the CDR3: TGTGCCAGCAGCTTAGATCTAGCACAATACAATGAGCAGTTCTTC.

This clonotype has a handful of counts. This chain connects TRBV11-1 to TRBJ2-1; D is possibly TRBD2 (5 bases). This CDR3 has 16 residues. Germline V gene lookup returns CDR1 SGHAT and CDR2 FQDESV (reference sequence). Trimming took off 6 bases at V and 0 bases at J, with 15 bases between the two ends. CDR3 region: CASRKEGPTSYNEQFF. Written as DNA, the CDR3 is TGTGCCAGCAGAAAAGAGGGCCCGACCTCCTACAATGAGCAGTTCTTC.

This clonotype appeared many times. The V call is TRBV11-2, the J call TRBJ2-5, with 7 bases aligning to TRBD2. Per germline, CDR1 SGHAT and CDR2 FQNNGV. The ends lost 4 bases at V and 2 bases at J; junction bases unmatched: 4. CDR3 size: 14 residues. Here the CDR3 reads CASSSRAGQETQYF. The CDR3 DNA sequence: TGTGCCAGCAGCTCCCGAGCGGGACAAGAGACCCAGTACTTC.

The chain employs TRBV28 and TRBJ2-3; 7 bases match TRBD1. The CDR3 is 18 amino acids. V shed 3 bases, J shed 2 bases, and the junction held 14 bases outside the gene matches. CDR1 and CDR2 from the germline V gene are MDHEN and SYDVKM. CDR3 in DNA: TGTGCCAGCAGTTTCCGATTCGAGAGGGGGCGATCCACAGATACGCAGTATTTT. Translation: CASSFRFERGRSTDTQYF.

The gene calls are TRBV19 and TRBJ2-3, with D possibly being TRBD1 or TRBD2 (5 bases each). This CDR3 spans 12 amino acids. Germline CDR1 and CDR2: LNHDA and SQIVND (reference sequence). Trimming left V 1 base short and J 10 bases short, with 9 bases between. DNA of the CDR3: TGTGCCAGTAGTATAGCCGGGACCGCGCAGTATTTT. This gives the protein CASSIAGTAQYF.

This clonotype was counted only a few times. The rearrangement links TRBV7-3 to TRBJ2-1, with TRBD2 identical over 10 bases. J lost 5 bases, V lost 5 bases, and 3 bases had no gene match. The CDR3 covers 14 residues. The germline CDR1 and CDR2 sequences are SGHTA and FQGTGA. CDR3 in DNA: TGTGCCAGCAGCACCGGACTAGCGGACAATGAGCAGTTCTTC. It codes for CASSTGLADNEQFF.

The chain employs TRBV19 and TRBJ1-1; 7 bases align to TRBD1. The V gene's germline CDR1 is LNHDA and CDR2 SQIVND (reference sequence). The CDR3 totals 14 residues. J lost 4 bases, V lost 5 bases, and 7 bases had no gene match. CDR3 sequence (DNA): TGTGCCAGTAGTTCCGCAGGGGGGGGCACTGAAGCTTTCTTT. It translates to CASSSAGGGTEAFF.

This clonotype was seen at least ten times. The chain is built from TRBV12-3 or TRBV12-4 and TRBJ2-7; 9 bases match TRBD1. J gave up 5 bases and V 4 bases, and 6 bases lay outside the gene matches. The CDR3 loop spans 14 amino acids. The CDR3 sequence is CASSYTGGIDEQYV. For the CDR3, the DNA is TGTGCCAGCAGTTATACAGGGGGCATCGACGAGCAGTACGTC.

This clonotype was seen many times. V is TRBV7-2 and J is TRBJ2-7; a possible D gene is TRBD2 (5 bases). V dropped 0 bases and J dropped 6 bases, with 15 bases sitting between them. Germline CDR1 reads SGHTA; CDR2 reads FQGNSA. The CDR3 has 15 amino acids. CDR3 bases: TGTGCCAGCAGCTTAGCGCGAGGGATAAGACTCGAGCAGTACTTC. Translating gives CASSLARGIRLEQYF.

The chain has TRBV5-5 and TRBJ2-1; 11 nucleotides line up with TRBD2. With V trimmed by 3 bases and J by 10 bases, 12 bases remained unmatched. This CDR3 comprises 16 residues. Germline V gene sequence: CDR1 SGHKS, CDR2 YYEKEE (reference sequence). The DNA for the CDR3 is TGTGCCAGCAGCTCCGATCGACTAGCGGGACTACGGGAGCAGTTCTTC. This sequence encodes CASSSDRLAGLREQFF.

This sequence joins TRBV7-2 and TRBJ2-1, with D maybe TRBD2 (5 bases). Germline V CDR1 and CDR2: SGHTA, FQGNSA. The CDR3 covers 14 residues. V gave up 2 bases and J gave up 8 bases, with 13 bases separating them. As DNA, the CDR3 is TGTGCCAGCAGCTTAACAAGGCTAGCCCATGAGCAGTTCTTC. It yields the protein CASSLTRLAHEQFF. Looking up the rest from reference TRBV7-2 and TRBJ2-1 gives the full variable domain: GAGVSQSPSNKVTEKGKDVELRCDPISGHTALYWYRQSLGQGLEFLIYFQGNSAPDKSGLPSDRFSAERTGGSVSTLTIQRTQQEDSAVYLCASSLTRLAHEQFFGPGTRLTVL.

This clonotype appeared many times. The rearrangement joins TRBV6-1 to TRBJ1-1; 10 bases line up with TRBD1. The J segment lost 1 base and the V segment lost 6 bases, leaving 2 bases of the junction unmatched. Per germline, CDR1 MNHNS and CDR2 SASEGT. The CDR3 contains 14 residues. The CDR3 reads CASRGQGGNTEAFF. As DNA, the CDR3 is TGTGCCAGCAGAGGACAGGGGGGGAACACTGAAGCTTTCTTT.

In DNA form, the CDR3 reads TGTGCCAGTAGTACCCAACGATCACCACCCCTCCACTTT. Translation: CASSTQRSPPLHF. The chain joins TRBV19 to TRBJ1-6, with D hard to call. V was shortened by 4 bases and J by 11 bases, with 12 bases between the two germline ends. CDR1 LNHDA and CDR2 SQIVND come from the germline V gene (reference sequence). The CDR3 is 13 residues long. The variable domain in full, completed from reference TRBV19 and TRBJ1-6, reads DGGITQSPKYLFRKEGQNVTLSCEQNLNHDAMYWYRQDPGQGLRLIYYSQIVNDFQKGDIAEGYSVSREKKESFPLTVTSAQKNPTAFYLCASSTQRSPPLHFGNGTRLTVT.

This clonotype has only a few counts. The rearrangement uses TRBV27 and TRBJ1-4; D is ambiguous. This CDR3 comprises 14 residues. Deletions cut 5 bases from V and 7 bases from J, with 14 bases between. The germline CDR1 and CDR2 sequences are MNHEY and SMNVEV (reference sequence). This chain's CDR3 is CASSRTEVGEKLFF. Here the CDR3 DNA reads TGTGCCAGCAGTCGTACCGAGGTCGGTGAAAAACTGTTTTTT.

The chain couples TRBV20-1 to TRBJ2-1; a possible D gene is TRBD2 (6 bases). Trimming took off 3 bases at V and 1 base at J, with 10 bases between the two ends. CDR1 and CDR2 from the germline V gene are DFQATT and SNEGSKA (reference sequence). This CDR3 has 14 amino acids. The CDR3 DNA is TGCAGTGCTAGTAGGCGGGAATCCTACAATGAGCAGTTCTTC. The encoded protein is CSASRRESYNEQFF.

This clonotype was observed a single time. The V call is TRBV5-8, the J call TRBJ2-7, with no clear D. CDR1 SGHTS and CDR2 YDEGEE come from the germline V gene. V was shortened by 6 bases and J by 7 bases, with 17 bases between the two germline ends. CDR3 length: 13 residues. In nucleotides, the CDR3 is TGTGCCAGCACCTCCCGCTCGATCTGGGAGCAGTACGTC. Protein sequence: CASTSRSIWEQYV.

This clonotype was detected a few times. The rearrangement joins TRBV7-9 to TRBJ2-5; D ambiguous. Germline assignment: CDR1 SEHNR and CDR2 FQNEAQ (reference sequence). V was clipped by 3 bases and J by 1 base, with 9 bases between them. This CDR3 region has 14 residues. The DNA for the CDR3 is TGTGCCAGCAGCTTTCAGCACGCCCAAGAGACCCAGTACTTC. Translated, it gives CASSFQHAQETQYF.

This sequence joins TRBV27 and TRBJ2-1; D ambiguous. Germline CDR1 and CDR2: MNHEY and SMNVEV (reference sequence). V was cut by 6 bases and J by 0 bases, with 9 bases left in between. The CDR3 is made up of 14 amino acids. The CDR3 sequence: CASRAASSYNEQFF. Here the CDR3 DNA reads TGTGCCAGCAGGGCGGCGAGCTCCTACAATGAGCAGTTCTTC.

This clonotype has ten or more counts. The V call is TRBV7-4, the J call TRBJ1-5; D is possibly TRBD1 (6 bases). The CDR3 has 17 amino acids. From germline, CDR1 is SGHVT and CDR2 SQSDAQ. The V end lost 0 bases, the J end lost 4 bases, and 16 bases lay between the germline ends. The CDR3 reads CASSLAPRTEVNQPQHF. The DNA of the CDR3 is TGTGCCAGCAGCTTAGCCCCCCGGACAGAGGTAAATCAGCCCCAGCATTTT.

This clonotype was seen once. The chain's CDR3 is CASSPGTGEDIQYF. The CDR3 DNA follows: TGCGCCAGCAGCCCGGGGACAGGGGAGGACATTCAGTACTTC. The chain is built from TRBV4-1 and TRBJ2-4; 10 bases fit TRBD1. Trimming cost V 4 bases and J 8 bases; bases outside gene matches: 5. This CDR3 contains 14 residues. CDR1 is MGHRA and CDR2 is YSYEKL in the germline V gene.

This clonotype turned up a few times. The chain recombines TRBV10-3 with TRBJ1-2, with D hard to call. V was cut by 3 bases and J by 2 bases, with 10 bases left in between. The CDR3 loop spans 14 amino acids. Per germline, CDR1 ENHRY and CDR2 SYGVKD. This CDR3 reads CAISETASNYGYTF. In DNA form, the CDR3 reads TGTGCCATCAGTGAAACAGCGTCGAACTATGGCTACACCTTC.

This clonotype occurred many times. The chain couples TRBV6-1 to TRBJ2-2; TRBD2 aligns across 11 bases. CDR3 size: 14 residues. Germline CDR1 reads MNHNS; CDR2 reads SASEGT. V shed 6 bases, J shed 3 bases, and the junction held 0 bases outside the gene matches. The CDR3 is CASRLAGDTGELFF. The DNA for the CDR3 is TGTGCCAGCAGACTAGCGGGAGACACCGGGGAGCTGTTTTTT.

For this clonotype: One end of the junction is discordant with germline, which a read error may explain. CDR3 sequence reads: CASSFETLAGEETQYF. In DNA form, the CDR3 reads TGTGCTAGCAGCTTCGAAACCCTAGCGGGAGAGGAGACCCAGTACTTC. This chain uses TRBV7-7 with TRBJ2-5; 10 bases line up with TRBD2. CDR1 and CDR2 (germline): SSHAT, FNYEAQ (reference sequence). The CDR3 contains 16 residues.

The chain employs TRBV5-8 and TRBJ1-5; no clear D gene. CDR3 length: 14 residues. Trimming stripped 4 bases from V and 3 bases from J, with 11 bases between. Germline V gene sequence: CDR1 SGHTS, CDR2 YDEGEE. The CDR3 protein is CASSPRTYNQPQHF. The CDR3 coding sequence is TGTGCCAGCAGCCCCCGGACGTACAATCAGCCCCAGCATTTT.